The rows below give T cell receptor beta chains drawn from one sample of a study of shared clonotypes between healthy human individuals. The protocol was immunoSEQ multiplex PCR, while the TCRdb copy is restricted to in-frame clones and leaves out a portion. The sample comprises 2.5 million or so clones, just over 90% of which are singletons, and 0.14% rests with the top ten. Source material: naive CD4+ T cells sorted from blood. Source of these receptors: a man aged 18 to 29 in good health. CDR3s include the opening cysteine and the closing phenylalanine or tryptophan. Fields, in order: clone size, V gene, J gene, D gene, CDR3 protein, CDR3 DNA. The D gene is left open where the match is weak. Where a row states a size, it is once, few, many or the class of an expanded clone; other rows omit it.

-	TRBV11-2	TRBJ2-7	-	CASSLALAPSYEQYF	TGTGCCAGCAGCTTAGCGCTGGCACCCTCCTACGAGCAGTACTTC
-	TRBV5-1	TRBJ1-2	-	CASSFKGNYGYTF	TGCGCCAGCAGCTTTAAGGGGAACTATGGCTACACCTTC
-	TRBV5-4	TRBJ1-4	-	CASSLAGATNEKLFF	TGTGCCAGCAGCTTGGCAGGAGCAACTAATGAAAAACTGTTTTTT
-	TRBV28	TRBJ2-7	TRBD1	CASSTGGTVQYF	TGTGCCAGCAGTACAGGGGGCACGGTGCAGTACTTC
-	TRBV7-3	TRBJ2-5	-	CASSLSRDQETQYF	TGTGCCAGCAGCTTAAGTCGGGACCAAGAGACCCAGTACTTC
once	TRBV2	TRBJ2-3	-	CASRAPQRDTQYF	TGTGCCAGCAGGGCCCCCCAGAGAGATACGCAGTATTTT
-	TRBV19	TRBJ1-1	-	CASTQGGPEAFF	TGTGCCAGTACACAGGGCGGCCCTGAAGCTTTCTTT
-	TRBV25-1	TRBJ1-6	-	CASSSYNSPLHF	TGTGCCAGCAGCAGCTATAATTCACCCCTCCACTTT
-	TRBV18	TRBJ2-5	-	CASSPGGGQETQYF	TGTGCCAGCTCACCAGGAGGGGGCCAAGAGACCCAGTACTTC
-	TRBV19	TRBJ1-4	-	CASSLQGGNEKLFF	TGTGCCAGTAGTCTACAGGGAGGTAATGAAAAACTGTTTTTT
-	TRBV19	TRBJ1-5	-	CASRPTNSNQPQHF	TGTGCCAGTAGGCCGACAAATAGCAATCAGCCCCAGCATTTT
-	TRBV10-1	TRBJ2-3	-	CASSGGGPRDTQYF	TGCGCCAGCAGTGGGGGGGGGCCAAGAGATACGCAGTATTTT
-	TRBV11-2	TRBJ2-7	-	CASSSGPYEQYF	TGTGCCAGCAGCTCTGGGCCTTACGAGCAGTACTTC
-	TRBV19	TRBJ1-2	-	CASSIELFRDYGYTF	TGTGCCAGTAGTATAGAATTGTTCAGGGACTATGGCTACACCTTC
once	TRBV28	TRBJ2-3	-	CASSPRSRDTQYF	TGTGCCAGCAGTCCCCGATCCAGGGATACGCAGTATTTT
-	TRBV7-2	TRBJ2-7	-	CASSLWGQYYEQYF	TGTGCCAGCAGCCTCTGGGGCCAATACTACGAGCAGTACTTC
-	TRBV30	TRBJ1-1	TRBD1	CAWSLLPGQPTEAFF	TGTGCCTGGAGTTTACTCCCGGGACAGCCCACTGAAGCTTTCTTT
-	TRBV18	TRBJ1-6	TRBD1	CASSPQTVGQGALPLHF	TGTGCCAGCTCACCCCAGACCGTCGGACAGGGGGCACTCCCCCTCCACTTT
-	TRBV19	TRBJ2-5	-	CASSIGASTLLQETQYF	TGTGCCAGTAGTATAGGGGCAAGTACACTATTGCAAGAGACCCAGTACTTC
-	TRBV6-1	TRBJ1-3	-	CASSEQGLSGNTIYF	TGTGCCAGCAGTGAACAGGGGCTCTCTGGAAACACCATATATTTT
-	TRBV6-5	TRBJ2-1	-	CASSSTGTNEQFF	TGTGCCAGCAGTTCCACAGGGACCAATGAGCAGTTCTTC
-	TRBV29-1	TRBJ1-2	TRBD1	CSASGGTGRIDYGYTF	TGCAGCGCCTCTGGGGGGACAGGGCGTATCGACTATGGCTACACCTTC
-	TRBV7-2	TRBJ1-1	-	CASSSFKVTAEAFF	TGTGCCAGCAGCTCCTTCAAGGTGACAGCTGAAGCTTTCTTT
-	TRBV5-4	TRBJ2-7	TRBD2	CASSFPAGRDEQYF	TGTGCCAGCAGCTTTCCGGCAGGGAGGGACGAGCAGTACTTC
-	TRBV30	TRBJ2-5	-	CAWSTGETQYF	TGTGCCTGGAGTACTGGAGAGACCCAGTACTTC
-	TRBV11-3	TRBJ2-1	-	CASSLAVGDEQFF	TGTGCCAGCAGCTTAGCGGTCGGGGATGAGCAGTTCTTC
-	TRBV5-1	TRBJ2-3	-	CASSLATDRPDTQYF	TGCGCCAGCAGCTTGGCAACAGACAGGCCAGATACGCAGTATTTT
-	TRBV5-1	TRBJ1-2	TRBD1	CASSLGTAYGYTF	TGCGCCAGCAGCCTTGGGACAGCTTATGGCTACACCTTC
-	TRBV29-1	TRBJ2-7	TRBD1	CSAQPRDRTDEQYF	TGCAGCGCCCAACCCCGGGACAGGACCGACGAGCAGTACTTC
-	TRBV2	TRBJ2-6	-	CASRGESGANVLTF	TGTGCCAGCAGGGGGGAATCTGGGGCCAACGTCCTGACTTTC
-	TRBV2	TRBJ1-5	-	CASSEAGRDNQPQHF	TGTGCCAGCAGTGAAGCAGGACGAGATAATCAGCCCCAGCATTTT